In its sample, the clone carrying this T cell receptor beta chain was seen once. What it binds is not known. Sorted-subset replicate PCRs used approximately 200 ng of genomic DNA. This amount corresponded to 33,000 or so T cell genomes. Measured with immunoSEQ multiplex PCR; TCRdb has only the in-frame clones, and not every one. The sample carries some 2 million clones, 85% to 95% recorded once. Naive CD8 cells comprised CD45RO-negative, CCR7-positively selected cells, excluding terminally differentiated effector memory CD45RA+ cells. This entry is derived from a study of shared clonotypes between healthy human individuals. The V gene end was trimmed by 0 bases and the J gene end by 3 bases; junction bases not matched to a gene: 8. Germline assignment: CDR1 LNHNV and CDR2 YYDKDF (reference sequence). This CDR3 region has 17 residues. Study-wide points: Naive subsets typically showed greater estimated richness than memory subsets. Non-shared clonotypes had lower generation probabilities than those shared by all four donors.

The V call is TRBV15, the J call TRBJ2-3, with 8 nucleotides matching TRBD2. This clonotype was obtained from a young man in good health. Sample: naive CD8+ T cells sorted from blood. As DNA, the CDR3 is TGTGCCACCAGCAGAGACCTGGCAGCGGGAGTTACAGATACGCAGTATTTT. Translation gives CATSRDLAAGVTDTQYF.